This record concerns one T cell receptor beta chain sequence. What it binds is not known. With 8 bases removed from V and 4 bases from J, the gap between germline ends came to 14 bases. The CDR3 spans 15 residues. In germline, CDR1 is KGHDR, CDR2 SFDVKD. This specimen comes from a study of T cell repertoires in cytomegalovirus infection. Points from the study as a whole: Pooled public TCR beta family frequency picked out CMV carriers with the relevant HLA. HLA-C-restricted CMV-specific TCR beta clonotypes prevailed in the ex vivo response.

TCRdb reprocessed the reads via MiXCR and lists one record per CDR3 protein. There are a few hundred thousand distinct CDR3 sequences in the sample; 30% to 40% occur only once, and under 20% lies in the top ten. The chain couples TRBV24-1 to TRBJ2-6, with D tentatively TRBD1 (6 bases). The source of this sequence is a human donor in good health (CMV status not recorded). Some clones in this sample may be carry-over from other donors' samples. The specimen was cultured PBMCs, collected from culture after CMV antigen stimulation. The DNA of the CDR3 is TGTGCCACCACCCTAACAGGGTCCGGGGCCAACGTCCTGACTTTC. Protein: CATTLTGSGANVLTF.